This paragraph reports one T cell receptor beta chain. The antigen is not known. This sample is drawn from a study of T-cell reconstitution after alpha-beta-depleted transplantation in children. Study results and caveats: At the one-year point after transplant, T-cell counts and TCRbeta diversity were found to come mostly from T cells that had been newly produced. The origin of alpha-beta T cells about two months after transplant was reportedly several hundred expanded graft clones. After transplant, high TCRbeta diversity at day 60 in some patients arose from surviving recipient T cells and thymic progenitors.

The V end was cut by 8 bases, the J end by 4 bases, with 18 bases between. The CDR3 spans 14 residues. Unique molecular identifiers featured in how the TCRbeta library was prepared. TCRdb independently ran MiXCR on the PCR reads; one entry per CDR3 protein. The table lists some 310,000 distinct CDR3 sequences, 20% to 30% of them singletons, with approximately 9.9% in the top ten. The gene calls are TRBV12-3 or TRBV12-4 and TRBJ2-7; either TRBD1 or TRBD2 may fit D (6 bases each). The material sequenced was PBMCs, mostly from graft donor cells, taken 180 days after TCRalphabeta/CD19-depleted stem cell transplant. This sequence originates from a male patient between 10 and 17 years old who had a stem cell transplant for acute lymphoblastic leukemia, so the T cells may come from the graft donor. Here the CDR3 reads CASSEHTGRYEQYF. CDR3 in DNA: TGTGCCAGCTCGGAGCACACAGGGAGGTACGAGCAGTACTTC.